This entry is about one TCR beta chain. The data belong to a study of blood T cell repertoires in COVID-19. At the level of the study: Whether acute or convalescent, the COVID-19 samples came from the United States, Italy and Spain. PBMCs, B-cell-depleted T cells, or T cells provided the cDNA or gDNA that made up the material.

As handled by the study authors: Reference gene primer amplification gave nucleated cell count estimates. Only in-frame clones appear in the TCRdb table, and some are missing; sequencing was by immunoSEQ multiplex PCR. V and J calls and clone size are as listed in that table; D and trimming were resolved from the DNA. This table holds around 300,000 clones, around 85% found once. This receptor was taken from a woman aged 70-85 years with acute or convalescent COVID-19. Sequenced: peripheral blood.

CDR3 loop: CASSMTQAGYGYTF. The DNA of the CDR3 is TGTGCCAGTAGTATGACTCAGGCGGGGTATGGCTACACCTTC. The gene calls are TRBV19 and TRBJ1-2; D is unresolved. CDR1 is LNHDA and CDR2 is SQIVND in the germline V gene (reference sequence). The V end was cut by 3 bases, the J end by 5 bases, with 13 bases between. CDR3 size: 14 residues.